This entry lists 2 T cell receptor beta chains sequenced from one sample in a study of blood T cell repertoires in COVID-19. Measured with immunoSEQ multiplex PCR; TCRdb has only the in-frame clones, and not every one. The data hold tens of thousands of clones, with over 60% observed a single time. The sample comprised peripheral blood. The source is a man aged 70 or older with COVID-19, enrolled during active disease.

This rearrangement joins TRBV11-2 to TRBJ2-7; 7 nucleotides align to TRBD1. The length of the CDR3 is 13 residues. CDR1 SGHAT and CDR2 FQNNGV come from the germline V gene. The V segment lost 5 bases and the J segment 4 bases; nucleotides outside the gene matches: 5. Here the CDR3 reads CASSDLTGYEQYF. In DNA, the CDR3 is TGTGCCAGCAGCGACCTGACAGGGTACGAGCAGTACTTC. Complete variable domain (other parts from reference TRBV11-2 and TRBJ2-7): EAGVAQSPRYKIIEKRQSVAFWCNPISGHATLYWYQQILGQGPKLLIQFQNNGVVDDSQLPKDRFSAERLKGVDSTLKIQPAKLEDSAVYLCASSDLTGYEQYFGPGTRLTVT.

This rearrangement joins TRBV4-1 to TRBJ2-3; TRBD2 agrees at 8 bases. The CDR3 extends over 18 amino acids. Germline CDR1 reads MGHRA; CDR2 reads YSYEKL. Trimming removed 0 bases from V and 1 base from J; junction bases left unmatched: 9. CDR3 coding DNA: TGCGCCAGCAGCCAAGAACCTCCGGCGGGAGGTCGCACAGATACGCAGTATTTT. Protein sequence: CASSQEPPAGGRTDTQYF.